This TCR beta chain comes out of a study of post-analysis software for immune sequencing data. Findings and caveats of the study: A few TRBV segments, TRBV5-6, TRBV5-1 and TRBV20-1 among them, were found more frequent in patients than controls.

cDNA libraries for TCR beta contained unique molecular identifiers. One entry per CDR3 protein results from TCRdb running MiXCR on the PCR reads. The data show about half a million distinct CDR3 sequences, roughly 45% seen once. The CDR3 is 16 residues long. Deletions cut 4 bases from V and 2 bases from J, with 17 bases between. The germline V gene has CDR1 SEHNR and CDR2 FQNEAQ (reference sequence). Worth noting for this clonotype: Its antigen is as yet unknown.

The source of this sequence is a girl aged 5-17 years with multiple sclerosis. The rearrangement uses TRBV7-9 and TRBJ2-5; no firm D call. The sample taken for sequencing was blood. This CDR3 reads CASSSNTRILQETQYF. DNA of the CDR3: TGTGCCAGCAGCTCCAATACTCGGATACTTCAAGAGACCCAGTACTTC.